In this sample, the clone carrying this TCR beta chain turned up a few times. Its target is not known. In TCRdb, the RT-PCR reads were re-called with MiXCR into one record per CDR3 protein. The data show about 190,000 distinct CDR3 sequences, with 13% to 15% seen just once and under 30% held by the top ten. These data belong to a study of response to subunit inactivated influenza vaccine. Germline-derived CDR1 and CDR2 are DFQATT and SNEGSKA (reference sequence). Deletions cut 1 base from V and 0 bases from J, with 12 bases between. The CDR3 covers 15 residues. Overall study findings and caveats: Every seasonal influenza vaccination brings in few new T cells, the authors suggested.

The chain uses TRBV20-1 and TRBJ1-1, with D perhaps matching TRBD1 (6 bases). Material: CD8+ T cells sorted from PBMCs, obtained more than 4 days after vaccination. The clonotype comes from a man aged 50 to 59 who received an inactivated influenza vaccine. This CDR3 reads CSARVRQAVNTEAFF. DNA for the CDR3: TGCAGTGCTAGAGTTCGACAGGCTGTGAACACTGAAGCTTTCTTT.